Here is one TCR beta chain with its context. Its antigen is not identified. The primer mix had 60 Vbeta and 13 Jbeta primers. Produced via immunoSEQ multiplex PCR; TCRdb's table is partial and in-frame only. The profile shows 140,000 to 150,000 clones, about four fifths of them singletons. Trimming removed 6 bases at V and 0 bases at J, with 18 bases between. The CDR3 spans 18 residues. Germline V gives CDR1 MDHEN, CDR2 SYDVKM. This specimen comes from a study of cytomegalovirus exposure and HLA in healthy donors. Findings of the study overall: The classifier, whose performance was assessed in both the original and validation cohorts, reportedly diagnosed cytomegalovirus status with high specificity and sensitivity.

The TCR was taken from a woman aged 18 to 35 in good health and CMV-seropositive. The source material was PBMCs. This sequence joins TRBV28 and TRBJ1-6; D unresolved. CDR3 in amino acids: CASRYDNGKSSYNSPLHF. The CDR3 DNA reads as TGTGCCAGCAGGTACGACAACGGAAAAAGCTCCTATAATTCACCCCTCCACTTT.